This T cell receptor (beta chain) was profiled in a study of patients and donors after allogeneic stem cell transplantation. Each CDR3 protein gets one entry after TCRdb re-called the RT-PCR reads with MiXCR. Of fewer than 25,000 distinct CDR3 sequences listed, 4.5% to 5.5% are singletons. This clonotype was recorded at least ten times. CDR3 size: 16 residues. Germline V lookup: CDR1 SGHRS, CDR2 YFSETQ. The ends lost 0 bases at V and 7 bases at J; junction bases unmatched: 6. This receptor was identified in a human donor who was either an allogeneic HSCT recipient or a stem cell or donor lymphocyte infusion donor (not recorded which). It is not recorded whose cells these are; they may come from a transplant donor. The material sequenced was blood, either unsorted or a sorted T cell fraction (not recorded which). The chain recombines TRBV5-1 with TRBJ2-1, with TRBD2 matching 11 bases. The CDR3 here is CASSLGLAGIGNEQFF. In nucleotides, the CDR3 is TGCGCCAGCAGCTTGGGACTAGCGGGAATAGGAAATGAGCAGTTCTTC. The full variable domain, rest sourced from reference TRBV5-1 and TRBJ2-1, is KAGVTQTPRYLIKTRGQQVTLSCSPISGHRSVSWYQQTPGQGLQFLFEYFSETQRNKGNFPGRFSGRQFSNSRSEMNVSTLELGDSALYLCASSLGLAGIGNEQFFGPGTRLTVL.